Shown below are 25 T cell receptor beta chains from a single sample sequenced in a study of PD-1 blockade in classical Hodgkin lymphoma. Brentuximab vedotin exposure varied, and every patient relapsed after autologous stem cell transplantation. The data were produced by immunoSEQ multiplex PCR, yet TCRdb's version contains in-frame clones alone and is incomplete. The data hold about 34,000 clones, with less than 85% observed a single time. This specimen was peripheral blood mononuclear cells (PBMCs), taken before the second cycle of nivolumab. All receptors derive from a human donor with classical Hodgkin lymphoma.

V usage is TRBV19 and J usage is TRBJ2-7; 12 bases match TRBD1. Per the germline V gene, CDR1 is LNHDA and CDR2 is SQIVND (reference sequence). The CDR3 is made up of 17 amino acids. Trimming removed 5 bases from V and 2 bases from J; junction bases left unmatched: 10. The CDR3 DNA is TGTGCCAGTAGTCCGCGGGACAGGGGGCAGAGCGCCTACGAGCAGTACTTC. Protein: CASSPRDRGQSAYEQYF.

The chain joins TRBV10-3 to TRBJ2-7; 10 positions agree with TRBD1. The CDR3 extends over 17 amino acids. Germline V gene sequence: CDR1 ENHRY, CDR2 SYGVKD. With 4 bases clipped from V and 3 bases from J, the junction kept 12 bases outside the gene matches. The CDR3 sequence: CAISAISPGQGIYEQYF. As DNA, the CDR3 is TGTGCCATCAGTGCCATTTCACCGGGACAGGGGATCTACGAGCAGTACTTC.

This chain joins TRBV4-3 and TRBJ1-6; D is possibly TRBD1 (5 bases). Between the trimmed V and J ends, which lost 0 bases and 8 bases, there was a span of 11 bases. CDR3 length: 15 residues. The germline CDR1 and CDR2 sequences are LGHNA and YSLEER. CDR3 amino acids: CASSQDGAGHSPLHF. CDR3 in DNA: TGCGCCAGCAGCCAAGATGGGGCAGGCCATTCACCCCTCCACTTT.

V is TRBV7-6 and J is TRBJ2-2; no definite D call. The CDR3 sequence is 13 residues long. Looked up from germline, CDR1 is SGHVS and CDR2 is FNYEAQ. V was cut by 1 base and J by 4 bases, with 4 bases left in between. CDR3 in amino acids: CASSLVPTGELFF. In DNA form, the CDR3 reads TGTGCCAGCAGCTTAGTACCCACCGGGGAGCTGTTTTTT.

The chain carries TRBV19 and TRBJ2-1; 11 bases match TRBD1. The ends lost 5 bases at V and 7 bases at J; junction bases unmatched: 4. The CDR3 is 14 amino acids. Germline lookup yields CDR1 LNHDA and CDR2 SQIVND (reference sequence). Here the CDR3 DNA reads TGTGCCAGTAGTTACGGGACAGGGGGAAATGAGCAGTTCTTC. Encoded protein: CASSYGTGGNEQFF. Looking up the rest from reference TRBV19 and TRBJ2-1 gives the full variable domain: DGGITQSPKYLFRKEGQNVTLSCEQNLNHDAMYWYRQDPGQGLRLIYYSQIVNDFQKGDIAEGYSVSREKKESFPLTVTSAQKNPTAFYLCASSYGTGGNEQFFGPGTRLTVL.

The V gene is TRBV5-4, the J gene TRBJ1-1, with 9 bases that match TRBD1. Germline trimming cut 0 bases from V and 5 bases from J; bases unmatched to any gene: 5. CDR1 and CDR2 (germline): SGHNT, YYREEE (reference sequence). The CDR3 covers 15 residues. The CDR3 DNA reads TGTGCCAGCAGCTTGGGGAGGGACAGGGTAACTGAAGCTTTCTTT. This codes for CASSLGRDRVTEAFF.

The V gene is TRBV14, the J gene TRBJ1-1; 7 positions match TRBD1. The CDR3 runs 15 residues. CDR1 is SGHDN and CDR2 is FVKESK in the germline V gene. The V and J ends lost 4 bases and 6 bases, in that order; junction bases with no gene match: 11. This CDR3 is CASSRSGGARAEAFF. CDR3 in DNA: TGTGCCAGCAGCCGTTCAGGGGGAGCGAGGGCTGAAGCTTTCTTT.

This clone was seen only once. The J gene is TRBJ1-1, the V gene TRBV6-1; a possible D gene is TRBD1 (5 bases). The germline gives CDR1 MNHNS, CDR2 SASEGT. V dropped 5 bases and J dropped 8 bases, with 9 bases sitting between them. The CDR3 has 11 amino acids. DNA for the CDR3: TGTGCCAGCAGTTACCGACAGGAAGCTTTCTTT. Its translation: CASSYRQEAFF.

The rearrangement links TRBV5-1 to TRBJ2-2; D gene unclear. The CDR3 is 12 residues long. Trimming removed 6 bases at V and 1 base at J, with 4 bases between. In germline, CDR1 is SGHRS, CDR2 YFSETQ. The CDR3 DNA follows: TGCGCCAGCATGCAGAACACCGGGGAGCTGTTTTTT. Translated, it gives CASMQNTGELFF.

V is TRBV5-4 and J is TRBJ1-2; TRBD1 might be the D (5 bases). Germline V gives CDR1 SGHNT, CDR2 YYREEE (reference sequence). This CDR3 contains 13 residues. V was clipped by 4 bases and J by 5 bases, with 12 bases between them. The CDR3 reads CASSIGTAYGYTF. As DNA, the CDR3 is TGTGCCAGCAGCATCGGGACGGCGTATGGCTACACCTTC.

V is TRBV27 and J is TRBJ2-1; 10 positions match TRBD2. The CDR3 runs to 15 residues. J was trimmed by 1 base and V by 5 bases; bases with no gene match: 2. Germline lookup yields CDR1 MNHEY and CDR2 SMNVEV (reference sequence). This CDR3 is CASSQTSGSYNEQFF. CDR3 DNA sequence: TGTGCCAGCAGTCAGACTAGCGGGTCCTACAATGAGCAGTTCTTC.

A single count supports this clone. The chain joins TRBV18 to TRBJ2-2, with D unresolved. The CDR3 contains 12 residues. V dropped 2 bases and J dropped 7 bases, with 5 bases sitting between them. Germline V lookup: CDR1 KGHSH, CDR2 LQKENI. The CDR3 reads CASSPSRGELFF. The CDR3 DNA follows: TGTGCCAGCTCACCATCACGCGGGGAGCTGTTTTTT.

This chain connects TRBV6-5 to TRBJ2-7; a weak D match, TRBD1 (5 bases). V was shortened by 2 bases and J by 0 bases, with 11 bases between the two germline ends. CDR1 is MNHEY, CDR2 SVGAGI, per germline. CDR3 length: 15 residues. The CDR3 region is CASSYQGALSYEQYF. Here the CDR3 DNA reads TGTGCCAGCAGTTACCAAGGGGCCCTCTCCTACGAGCAGTACTTC.

This CDR3 is CASSQDVSGETQYF. In DNA, the CDR3 is TGCGCCAGCAGCCAAGATGTTAGCGGGGAGACCCAGTACTTC. The chain joins TRBV4-3 to TRBJ2-5; 7 nucleotides match TRBD2. The germline CDR1 and CDR2 sequences are LGHNA and YSLEER. V was pared by 0 bases and J by 5 bases, with 3 bases of the junction left unmatched. The CDR3 loop spans 14 amino acids.

A single count supports this clone. This chain links TRBV7-2 with TRBJ2-3; 13 bases line up with TRBD2. With V trimmed by 1 base and J by 5 bases, 9 bases remained unmatched. The CDR3 totals 18 residues. Germline lookup yields CDR1 SGHTA and CDR2 FQGNSA. The CDR3 sequence is CASSLVTSGGASVDTQYF. CDR3 DNA: TGTGCCAGCAGCTTAGTTACTAGCGGGGGGGCCTCGGTAGATACGCAGTATTTT.

The chain combines TRBV6-6 with TRBJ1-4; tentative D call: TRBD1 (5 bases). Germline V gene data show CDR1 as MNHNY and CDR2 as SVGAGI (reference sequence). With 2 bases removed from V and 4 bases from J, the gap between germline ends came to 14 bases. This CDR3 region has 16 residues. This CDR3 reads CASSYPLGQVNEKLFF. The DNA of the CDR3 is TGTGCCAGCAGTTACCCGTTGGGGCAGGTTAATGAAAAACTGTTTTTT.

As regards this clone: This sample also contains other DNA sequences that code for the same CDR3. The chain recombines TRBV7-6 with TRBJ2-7; D gene ambiguous. Deletions cut 5 bases from V and 3 bases from J, with 11 bases between. The CDR3 totals 13 residues. Germline V gene sequence: CDR1 SGHVS, CDR2 FNYEAQ. The CDR3 DNA follows: TGTGCCAGCAGCCCTGGGCCTAACTACGAGCAGTACTTC. This sequence encodes CASSPGPNYEQYF.

V and J are TRBV5-1 and TRBJ2-5; tentatively, D is TRBD1 or TRBD2 (5 bases each). The germline V gene has CDR1 SGHRS and CDR2 YFSETQ. V gave up 7 bases and J gave up 5 bases, with 24 bases separating them. There are 16 residues in the CDR3. The CDR3 DNA reads as TGCGCCAGCCAATATGCCGGGGCATCACTCGGGGAGACCCAGTACTTC. This sequence encodes CASQYAGASLGETQYF.

The chain has TRBV19 and TRBJ2-5; D is perhaps TRBD1 or TRBD2 (5 bases each). V was trimmed by 11 bases and J by 4 bases, leaving 23 bases between them. Germline loops: CDR1 LNHDA, CDR2 SQIVND (reference sequence). The CDR3 is 15 residues long. The DNA for the CDR3 is TGTGCCTCCAGAGACGGCCTCGGGGCACGAGAGACCCAGTACTTC. Translated, it gives CASRDGLGARETQYF.

The gene calls are TRBV6-6 and TRBJ1-5; 7 bases are a match to TRBD1. The CDR3 has 14 amino acids. After removal of 2 bases from V and 2 bases from J, the junction contained 0 bases not matched to a gene. CDR1 is MNHNY and CDR2 is SVGAGI in the germline V gene (reference sequence). CDR3 region: CASSYDRGNQPQHF. The CDR3 nucleotides read TGTGCCAGCAGTTACGACAGGGGCAATCAGCCCCAGCATTTT.

This clone was counted between two and nine times. The CDR3 nucleotides are TGTGCCAGCAGTATTTCCGGGACCTCTGGAAACACCATATATTTT. Translating gives CASSISGTSGNTIYF. The V call is TRBV9, the J call TRBJ1-3, with D tentatively TRBD1 (5 bases). V was pared by 5 bases and J by 0 bases, with 12 bases between. The CDR3 loop spans 15 amino acids. CDR1 SGDLS and CDR2 YYNGEE come from the germline V gene.

The rearrangement links TRBV5-1 to TRBJ2-5; 9 bases map to TRBD1. Germline CDR1 is SGHRS and CDR2 is YFSETQ. V was clipped by 1 base and J by 5 bases; unmatched bases: 12. This CDR3 is built from 17 residues. The CDR3 nucleotides are TGCGCCAGCAGCTTGATACCAACAGGGGGCCCTGGGGAGACCCAGTACTTC. This codes for CASSLIPTGGPGETQYF.

The chain couples TRBV5-4 to TRBJ2-7; the D gene is possibly TRBD2 (6 bases). CDR3 length: 15 residues. CDR1 and CDR2 from the germline V gene are SGHNT and YYREEE (reference sequence). V was shortened by 6 bases and J by 9 bases, with 25 bases between the two germline ends. In DNA, the CDR3 is TGTGCCAGCACCTACCTAGGGGAAAGTGGAGCGGGGCAGTACTTC. It codes for CASTYLGESGAGQYF.

The J gene is TRBJ2-7, the V gene TRBV19; TRBD2 matches at 10 bases. After removal of 0 bases from V and 1 base from J, the junction contained 3 bases not matched to a gene. The CDR3 has 16 residues. Looked up from germline, CDR1 is LNHDA and CDR2 is SQIVND (reference sequence). CDR3 sequence: CASSIEVAGGSYEQYF. CDR3 bases: TGTGCCAGTAGTATAGAGGTAGCGGGGGGTTCCTACGAGCAGTACTTC.

The chain employs TRBV27 and TRBJ2-1; a weak D match, TRBD1 (5 bases). Trimming cost V 6 bases and J 5 bases, with 20 bases left between them. CDR3 length: 16 amino acids. Germline V gene lookup returns CDR1 MNHEY and CDR2 SMNVEV (reference sequence). As DNA, the CDR3 is TGTGCCAGCAGCCTCCCCCCTCCCAGGGCGGACAATGAGCAGTTCTTC. Translating it yields CASSLPPPRADNEQFF.